These 2 T cell receptor beta chains were all obtained from the same sample, sequenced in a study of OX40 agonist ivuxolimab in advanced cancers. Profiled with immunoSEQ multiplex PCR; TCRdb holds only in-frame clones, not every one. Counted here are roughly 80,000 clones, roughly 87% occurring once; the ten biggest clones make up 6.2%. The source material was CD4+ or CD8+ T cells sorted from blood, sampled in a trial of the OX40 agonist ivuxolimab. These receptor sequences come from an adult with an advanced solid tumor such as melanoma, head and neck, liver or kidney cancer.

The rearrangement joins TRBV28 to TRBJ2-1; TRBD1 matches 9 bases. The CDR3 loop spans 15 amino acids. The ends lost 6 bases at V and 4 bases at J; junction bases unmatched: 7. CDR1 is MDHEN, CDR2 SYDVKM, per germline. CDR3 in amino acids: CASRRTGEGYNEQFF. Written as DNA, the CDR3 is TGTGCCAGCAGGAGGACAGGGGAGGGGTACAATGAGCAGTTCTTC.

The chain recombines TRBV4-1 with TRBJ2-5, with no clear D. V was clipped by 0 bases and J by 0 bases, with 17 bases between them. From germline, CDR1 is MGHRA and CDR2 YSYEKL. The CDR3 extends over 18 amino acids. The CDR3 DNA reads as TGCGCCAGCAGCCAAGATCAAACGGCAAGCCTGTACCAAGAGACCCAGTACTTC. Its protein is CASSQDQTASLYQETQYF.